This entry is about one T cell receptor (beta chain). Its antigen is currently unknown. Germline CDR1 MGHRA, CDR2 YSYEKL. The V and J ends lost 4 bases and 6 bases, in that order; junction bases with no gene match: 9. CDR3 length: 14 residues. Measured with immunoSEQ multiplex PCR; TCRdb has only the in-frame clones, and not every one. The data contain approximately 50,000 clones, about 80% of them singletons. This specimen belongs to a study of T cell responses to AZD1222 COVID-19 vaccine. General observations from the study: White British people made up most donors, females outnumbered males, and clonal diversity was possibly underestimated.

The sequencing here drew on peripheral blood, taken 28 days after the second AZD1222 dose. The chain uses TRBV4-1 and TRBJ2-7; 7 bases agree with TRBD1. The sequence derives from an adult who received the AZD1222 COVID-19 vaccine. The chain's CDR3 is CASSPRQGSGEQYV. The CDR3 DNA sequence: TGCGCCAGCAGCCCCCGACAGGGATCCGGCGAGCAGTACGTC.